A single sample gave rise to the 22 T cell receptor beta chains below, sequenced in a study of monozygotic twins with inflammatory bowel disease. TCRdb reprocessed the 5' RACE reads; each CDR3 protein has one entry and no DNA is given. Its clone listing holds fewer than 110,000 distinct CDR3 sequences. Sequenced input: blood. All receptors derive from a human donor with ulcerative colitis or Crohn's disease, or a healthy co-twin of an affected twin (not recorded which).

This chain's CDR3 is CASRLWTEETQYF. The V and J genes are TRBV6-6 and TRBJ2-5; there is no DNA to check the TCRdb D call of TRBD1. The CDR3 covers 13 residues. The germline V gene encodes CDR1 MNHNY and CDR2 SVGAGI (reference sequence).

This chain connects TRBV6-1 to TRBJ2-3; the D gene TCRdb calls, TRBD1, cannot be checked with no DNA. The CDR3 sequence is 15 residues long. CDR1 MNHNS and CDR2 SASEGT come from the germline V gene. The CDR3 spells CATYGSLGQTDTQYF.

This rearrangement joins TRBV7-2 to TRBJ1-1; checking the TCRdb D call of TRBD1 is not possible without DNA. Germline CDR1 reads SGHTA; CDR2 reads FQGNSA. The length of the CDR3 is 13 residues. CDR3 amino acids: CASSFNYREAAFF.

The chain joins TRBV18 to TRBJ1-6; the D call of TRBD1 rests on TCRdb alone, since no DNA is present to check it. This CDR3 is 13 amino acids long. Germline CDR1 is KGHSH and CDR2 is LQKENI. CDR3 amino acids: CASSGGTNSPLHF.

The CDR3 sequence is CASSQREETWDTQTWDEQFF. This chain uses TRBV4-3 with TRBJ2-1; TCRdb's D gene call, TRBD2, goes unchecked for lack of DNA. Germline loops: CDR1 LGHNA, CDR2 YSLEER. CDR3 length: 20 residues.

The chain uses TRBV11-2 and TRBJ2-7; TCRdb selects TRBD1, and the lack of DNA leaves this call unchecked. The germline V gene has CDR1 SGHAT and CDR2 FQNNGV. The CDR3 sequence is 15 residues long. The CDR3 here is CASSPRTGKAYEQYF.

The chain couples TRBV20-1 to TRBJ1-1; no DNA is available, so the TRBD1 call from TCRdb remains unchecked. CDR3 length: 12 residues. Germline V CDR1 and CDR2: DFQATT, SNEGSKA (reference sequence). CDR3 protein: CSQPTGQVEAFF.

The J gene is TRBJ2-7, the V gene TRBV7-9; the D gene TCRdb calls, TRBD1, cannot be checked with no DNA. This CDR3 comprises 15 residues. Germline V gene lookup returns CDR1 SEHNR and CDR2 FQNEAQ (reference sequence). This chain's CDR3 is CASSLDRGFSYEQYF.

The chain is built from TRBV5-1 and TRBJ2-7; TCRdb designates TRBD1, a call that cannot be tested without DNA. Germline assignment: CDR1 SGHRS and CDR2 YFSETQ. The CDR3 is 13 residues long. CDR3 residues: CASSPGRGIEQHF.

This chain links TRBV7-2 with TRBJ2-2; TCRdb's D call, TRBD1, is unchecked because there is no DNA. CDR1 is SGHTA and CDR2 is FQGNSA in the germline V gene. The CDR3 runs 15 residues. This chain's CDR3 is CASSSTGGYTGELFF.

V usage is TRBV12-3 or TRBV12-4 and J usage is TRBJ1-2; the D gene TCRdb calls, TRBD1, cannot be checked with no DNA. The CDR3 has 16 residues. CDR3 sequence reads: CASSLSAVGRPQGYTF.

The chain has TRBV10-1 and TRBJ2-7; TCRdb indicates TRBD2, and absent DNA this call remains unverified. The CDR3 totals 19 residues. Germline loops: CDR1 WNHNN, CDR2 SYGVQD (reference sequence). CDR3 region: CASSEPHGPTSISIHEQYF.

The chain combines TRBV7-9 with TRBJ2-3; TCRdb selects TRBD1, and the lack of DNA leaves this call unchecked. The CDR3 spans 14 residues. The germline V gene has CDR1 SEHNR and CDR2 FQNEAQ (reference sequence). The CDR3 reads CATLTRGPTDTQYF. The full variable domain, rest sourced from reference TRBV7-9 and TRBJ2-3, is DTGVSQNPRHKITKRGQNVTFRCDPISEHNRLYWYRQTLGQGPEFLTYFQNEAQLEKSRLLSDRFSAERPKGSFSTLEIQRTEQGDSAMYLCATLTRGPTDTQYFGPGTRLTVL.

V gene TRBV20-1 combines with J gene TRBJ1-2; the TRBD1 assignment by TCRdb is unverifiable without DNA. CDR3 length equals 13 residues. Germline loops: CDR1 DFQATT, CDR2 SNEGSKA (reference sequence). The CDR3 loop is CSAPDASNYGYTF.

V is TRBV11-2 and J is TRBJ2-7. The CDR3 has 15 amino acids. CDR1 and CDR2 (germline): SGHAT, FQNNGV. CDR3 residues: CASSLGQGNQYEQYF.

V usage is TRBV29-1 and J usage is TRBJ1-5. The CDR3 runs 13 residues. Germline V gene data show CDR1 as SQVTM and CDR2 as ANQGSEA. The CDR3 reads CSVAGDSNHPQHF.

This chain links TRBV20-1 with TRBJ2-7. The CDR3 extends over 15 amino acids. Per the germline V gene, CDR1 is DFQATT and CDR2 is SNEGSKA (reference sequence). CDR3 sequence: CSARDRLNFIYEQYF.

The chain uses TRBV20-1 and TRBJ1-1. The germline V gene has CDR1 DFQATT and CDR2 SNEGSKA (reference sequence). The CDR3 sequence is 14 residues long. This CDR3 is CSARTDPIRAEAFF.

CDR3 sequence reads: CASSLTSSEQFF. The rearrangement uses TRBV6-2 or TRBV6-3 and TRBJ2-1. Germline V lookup: CDR1 MNHEY, CDR2 SVGEGT. CDR3 length: 12 residues.

The chain links TRBV5-1 to TRBJ1-1; TCRdb outputs TRBD1, but without DNA this stays unchecked. Germline CDR1 SGHRS, CDR2 YFSETQ. There are 14 residues in the CDR3. This CDR3 reads CASSLDDSGTKAFF. Variable domain in full (rest from reference TRBV5-1 and TRBJ1-1): KAGVTQTPRYLIKTRGQQVTLSCSPISGHRSVSWYQQTPGQGLQFLFEYFSETQRNKGNFPGRFSGRQFSNSRSEMNVSTLELGDSALYLCASSLDDSGTKAFFGQGTRLTVV.

The chain combines TRBV20-1 with TRBJ2-1; with no DNA, the TCRdb D assignment of TRBD1 cannot be verified. Germline lookup yields CDR1 DFQATT and CDR2 SNEGSKA (reference sequence). This CDR3 contains 15 residues. The CDR3 loop reads CSARDAGRGDNEQFF.

The chain links TRBV5-1 to TRBJ2-1; the D gene TCRdb calls, TRBD1, cannot be checked with no DNA. CDR3 length equals 13 residues. Germline CDR1 SGHRS, CDR2 YFSETQ. Here the CDR3 reads CASSLEGGYEQFF.